These 21 T cell receptor beta chains were sequenced from one sample in a study of tumor-infiltrating lymphocytes in primary liver carcinoma. A constant-region primer primed TCR beta cDNA synthesis from 400 to 600 ng of total RNA. ARM-PCR, slightly modified, supplied the TCR beta libraries through three nested multiplex PCR rounds. Investigators reported that the first two PCR rounds, at around 11 cycles each, used TRBV1-TRBV30 forward primers with a C-beta reverse primer. TCRdb passed the multiplex PCR reads through MiXCR, listing each CDR3 protein once. The repertoire has around 40,000 distinct CDR3 sequences, around 72% of them found once; the top ten carry about 18%. Extraction of RNA together with DNA used roughly 18-32 mg of unsorted bulk tissue. The specimen was liver tumor tissue from sampling region 2. Subset described: tumor region T2, inferior pole. These receptors originate from a middle-aged man with primary liver carcinoma and hepatitis B virus infection.

This clonotype was seen only a few times. A junction end diverges from the germline sequence, so it may reflect a read error. V gene TRBV6-2 or TRBV6-3 combines with J gene TRBJ2-3; no definite D call. CDR1 and CDR2 from the germline V gene are MNHEY and SVGEGT. The CDR3 runs 13 residues. The CDR3 is CASRDPRTDTQYF. The CDR3 nucleotides are TGTGCCAGCAGAGACCCCCGCACAGATACGCAGTATTTC.

The chain combines TRBV11-2 with TRBJ2-5; a possible D gene is TRBD1 (6 bases). From germline, CDR1 is SGHAT and CDR2 FQNNGV. Trimming removed 6 bases at V and 11 bases at J, with 22 bases between. This CDR3 contains 14 residues. The CDR3 DNA follows: TGTGCCAGCAGTTTTAGAGGGGGACAAGAGCCTCAGTACTTC. This encodes CASSFRGGQEPQYF.

Points on this clonotype: The CDR3 ends on some other residue instead of the conserved phenylalanine or tryptophan, so this is likely a read error. The rearrangement joins TRBV28 to TRBJ2-1; 14 bases map to TRBD2. V was clipped by 1 base and J by 12 bases; unmatched bases: 8. Per germline, CDR1 MDHEN and CDR2 SYDVKM. This CDR3 has 16 amino acids. The CDR3 is CASSLSDRLAGGLQFL. The CDR3, as DNA: TGTGCCAGCAGTTTATCCGACAGACTAGCGGGAGGGTTGCAGTTCTTA.

Details on this clonotype: A much larger clone lies a single base off, so this may be a read error. The J gene is TRBJ1-5, the V gene TRBV28, with 9 bases lining up with TRBD1. CDR3 length: 17 amino acids. The J segment lost 7 bases and the V segment lost 5 bases, leaving 15 bases of the junction unmatched. From germline, CDR1 is MDHEN and CDR2 SYDVKM. Here the CDR3 reads CASSQAGQGAVGQPQHF. The DNA of the CDR3 is TGTGCCAGCAGTCAAGCGGGACAGGGAGCAGTAGGGCAGCCCCAGCATTTT.

Details on this clonotype: The junction differs from germline at one of its ends, possibly a read error. The chain links TRBV29-1 to TRBJ2-7; D perhaps matches TRBD2 (5 bases). CDR3 size: 12 residues. Germline CDR1 is SQVTM and CDR2 is ANQGSEA. CDR3 nucleotide sequence: TGTAGCGTTGTGTCATCCACCTACGAACAGTACTTC. Translated, it gives CSVVSSTYEQYF.

V and J are TRBV30 and TRBJ1-4, with a weak D call TRBD1 (5 bases). V gave up 4 bases and J gave up 4 bases, with 16 bases separating them. The CDR3 extends over 15 amino acids. Germline CDR1 is GTSNPN and CDR2 is SVGIG (reference sequence). Here the CDR3 reads CAWKVAGQHNEKLFF. The CDR3 bases are TGTGCCTGGAAGGTCGCGGGGCAGCATAATGAAAAACTGTTTTTT.

Worth noting for this clonotype: The conserved phenylalanine or tryptophan is not found at the CDR3 terminus, so this likely reflects a read error. The V and J genes are TRBV6-1 and TRBJ2-1, with TRBD1 identical over 9 bases. The CDR3 consists of 15 residues. Per germline, CDR1 MNHNS and CDR2 SASEGT. Trimming cost V 3 bases and J 4 bases; bases outside gene matches: 4. DNA for the CDR3: TGTGCCAGCAGTGAGACAGGGGGTATATACAATGAGCAGTTCCTC. This translates into CASSETGGIYNEQFL.

To note about this clonotype: The CDR3 does not close with the conserved phenylalanine or tryptophan, likely indicating a read error. The DNA is left out, because the CDR3 cannot be placed on it with certainty; the CDR3 is given as TCRdb lists it. This chain links TRBV12-3 or TRBV12-4 with TRBJ1-2; the table's D call, TRBD1, has no DNA check behind it. The CDR3 contains 12 residues when both ends are counted. The CDR3 here is CVIGQGVDGFTL.

The gene calls are TRBV15 and TRBJ2-5, with D possibly being TRBD2 (5 bases). The V end lost 4 bases, the J end lost 1 base, and 16 bases lay between the germline ends. The length of the CDR3 is 16 residues. Germline values: CDR1 LNHNV, CDR2 YYDKDF (reference sequence). CDR3 sequence: CATSNDGGGFQETQYF. In DNA, the CDR3 is TGTGCCACCAGCAACGATGGCGGAGGATTCCAAGAGACCCAGTACTTC.

A remark on this clonotype: One junction end disagrees with the germline gene, perhaps due to a read error. This rearrangement joins TRBV5-1 to TRBJ2-7; D possibly corresponds to TRBD2 (5 bases). Germline-derived CDR1 and CDR2 are SGHRS and YFSETQ. This CDR3 has 13 amino acids. The CDR3 sequence is CASSAGIGREHYF. CDR3 sequence (DNA): TGCGCCAGCAGCGCCGGGATAGGGCGCGAGCACTACTTC.

The chain is built from TRBV30 and TRBJ2-1; TRBD2 is a possible D gene (5 bases). The CDR3 is made up of 16 amino acids. V lost 3 bases to trimming and J lost 1 base, with 16 bases between them. Germline V lookup: CDR1 GTSNPN, CDR2 SVGIG (reference sequence). Here the CDR3 reads CAWSRSGSASYNEQFF. The CDR3 nucleotides are TGTGCCTGGAGCCGGTCGGGGTCTGCGTCCTACAATGAGCAGTTCTTC.

As concerns this clonotype: Relative to the germline gene, one junction end is altered; a read error may explain this. The CDR3, as DNA: TGTACCAGCAGCGATAGTGTTTCCACAGATACGCAGTATTTT. Amino acid sequence: CTSSDSVSTDTQYF. The rearrangement links TRBV7-9 to TRBJ2-3, with D uncertain. Germline assignment: CDR1 SEHNR and CDR2 FQNEAQ (reference sequence). The CDR3 runs to 14 residues.

In regard to this clonotype: An end of the junction does not agree with germline; a read error may underlie this. This chain links TRBV6-1 with TRBJ2-7, with D tentatively TRBD2 (5 bases). The CDR3 runs 14 residues. Germline-derived CDR1 and CDR2 are MNHNS and SASEGT. This CDR3 reads CVSSAQRRSYEQYF. Here the CDR3 DNA reads TGTGTCAGCAGTGCACAGCGGAGATCCTACGAGCAGTACTTC.

Concerning this clonotype itself: One end of the junction does not line up with germline, which may come from a read error. V usage is TRBV12-3 or TRBV12-4 and J usage is TRBJ2-1; possible D gene TRBD2, 6 bases. The CDR3 length is 15 residues. CDR3 protein: CASTQGRGLLNEQLF. CDR3 nucleotide sequence: TGTGCCAGCACCCAGGGTAGGGGACTTCTTAATGAGCAGTTATTC.

As regards this clonotype: One end of the junction varies from germline; a read error may be responsible. V and J are TRBV12-3 or TRBV12-4 and TRBJ1-3, with D unclear. This CDR3 comprises 16 residues. The CDR3 sequence is CASNLDQRISGNTVYF. CDR3 in DNA: TGCGCCAGCAATCTTGACCAGCGCATATCTGGAAACACCGTATATTTT.

The J gene is TRBJ1-3, the V gene TRBV4-1; possible D gene TRBD1, 5 bases. Per germline, CDR1 MGHRA and CDR2 YSYEKL. V was cut by 2 bases and J by 1 base, with 15 bases left in between. The CDR3 contains 17 residues. CDR3 DNA: TGCGCCAGCAGCCAACTAAGGAGAACAGGTTCTGGAAACACCATATATTTT. Translation: CASSQLRRTGSGNTIYF.

Details on this clonotype: One end of the junction is discordant with germline, which a read error may explain. This chain connects TRBV28 to TRBJ2-1; no clear D. The germline gives CDR1 MDHEN, CDR2 SYDVKM. CDR3 length: 12 residues. CDR3 residues: CVSSSVSNEQFF. CDR3 bases: TGTGTCAGCTCCTCGGTTAGCAATGAGCAGTTCTTC. The full variable domain, its missing parts supplied by reference TRBV28 and TRBJ2-1, is DVKVTQSSRYLVKRTGEKVFLECVQDMDHENMFWYRQDPGLGLRLIYFSYDVKMKEKGDIPEGYSVSREKKERFSLILESASTNQTSMYLCVSSSVSNEQFFGPGTRLTVL.

This clonotype was found once. No conserved phenylalanine or tryptophan is present at the end of the CDR3, so a read error is the likely explanation. It is unclear where the CDR3 begins or ends on the DNA, so no DNA is shown, and the CDR3 is as TCRdb lists it. This chain links TRBV6-6 with TRBJ1-1; the table's TRBD1 call for D was not verified on the DNA. Germline CDR1 is MNHNY and CDR2 is SVGAGI (reference sequence). Both ends counted, the CDR3 spans 13 residues. The CDR3 protein is CASGTGGTTEAFL.

The J gene is TRBJ2-1, the V gene TRBV11-1; D tentatively fits TRBD1 or TRBD2 (5 bases each). In germline, CDR1 is SGHAT, CDR2 FQDESV (reference sequence). The CDR3 spans 15 residues. Trimming removed 9 bases from V and 15 bases from J, with 30 bases in between. CDR3 bases: TGTGCCAGTAGCCTCCAGGGACCGCTGGACAATAAGCGGTTCTTC. Its translation is CASSLQGPLDNKRFF.

At least ten counts were recorded for this clonotype. This rearrangement joins TRBV9 to TRBJ2-6; D might be TRBD1 (6 bases). Germline assignment: CDR1 SGDLS and CDR2 YYNGEE. This CDR3 spans 15 amino acids. Trimming took 6 bases from V and 3 from J, leaving 13 bases between them. CDR3 coding DNA: TGTGCCAGCACCGGTGGGACACTTGGGGCCAACGTCCTGACTTTC. Its translation is CASTGGTLGANVLTF.

On this clonotype: The junction departs from the called germline gene at one end, perhaps through a read error. V and J are TRBV6-1 and TRBJ1-1; D possibly corresponds to TRBD1 (6 bases). Germline V gene sequence: CDR1 MNHNS, CDR2 SASEGT. The length of the CDR3 is 13 residues. CDR3 loop: CAISAQGRTEAFF. The CDR3 DNA is TGTGCCATCAGTGCACAGGGTAGAACTGAAGCTTTCTTT.